Detailed here is one T cell receptor (beta chain). There is no known antigen for this receptor. Within one base of it there is no much larger clone, and no base qualities were kept. The record originates from a study of blood T cell repertoires in COVID-19 (dated by TCRdb to 2018 to 2021). Study-wide context: Samples covering the acute and convalescent phases of COVID-19 were provided by collaborators in the United States, Italy and Spain. The sample metadata nearly always contained a de-identified subject ID, COVID-19 status, age in years and sex. A freely available public database, intended as a resource for researchers studying the immune response to SARS-CoV-2, is where the repertoires were released. Where HLA class I and class II types were available, the types were taken from metadata supplied by the sample provider, not from assay-based typing. The prospective study material was composed of cDNA or gDNA derived from T cells, B-cell-depleted T cells, or PBMCs. The samples were drawn from the first 160 participants of the ongoing ImmuneRACE study and from about 1,200 subjects provided by 6 global collaborators. The dataset comprised deeply sampled blood TCRbeta repertoires from subjects exposed to, actively infected with, or recovered from COVID-19. Study-wide findings and limitations: The amount of clinical and demographic metadata varied by source and participant and was provided uncurated.

CDR1 and CDR2, per the germline V gene, are WSHSY and SAAADI. From cysteine to phenylalanine, the CDR3 is 13 amino acids long. Only CDR3 DNA is held: 39 bases, read in frame from base 1. Ends trimmed: V by 5 bases, J by 4 bases; bases unmatched to a gene: 3. TCRbeta CDR3 regions were amplified from genomic DNA by means of the immunoSEQ Assay, a bias-controlled multiplex PCR. Concerning the study's data processing: The number of nucleated cells in each sample was estimated from the amplification of reference gene primers within the assay. Sequence reads were collapsed and filtered to measure the absolute abundance of every unique TCRbeta CDR3 rearrangement. For each sample, productive Simpson clonality was calculated as the square root of Simpson's diversity index over productive rearrangements. TCRdb re-hosts the immuneACCESS table, in-frame sequences only. Its copies lack some clones; in the studies checked, an unresolved V gene accounts for under half of them, and the cause for the rest is not known. V, J and clone size are those of that table, while D and trimming were read from the DNA. Recorded for this sample are some 490,000 clones; around 85% of them occurred a single time. The top ten hold approximately 8.3% of the sample.

Participants in the prospective study were aged about 18 to 100 years, lived in about two dozen United States geographic areas, and enrolled through a virtual design. Cohort assignment in the prospective study relied on participant-reported clinical history from a screening survey and a study questionnaire. Recovered participants in ImmuneRACE Cohort 3 were defined by two consecutive negative NP/OP PCR tests, clearance by a healthcare professional, or resolution of symptoms. Each participant in the prospective study had whole blood, serum and a nasopharyngeal or oropharyngeal swab collected by mobile phlebotomists. Prospective study participants could optionally give additional blood draws and questionnaires over an approximately two-month period. Before DNA extraction, prospective study blood samples were shipped either frozen or at room temperature.

The rearranged segments are TRBV10-2 and TRBJ1-1, and TRBD1 aligns with 8 junction nucleotides. The sequence came from a woman aged 55-70 years who had recovered from COVID-19. The sequenced material came from PBMCs or T cells enriched from blood (not recorded which). The bases are TGCGCCAGCAGTCAGGGGGCTGGCACTGAAGCTTTCTTT. Its amino acids are CASSQGAGTEAFF.